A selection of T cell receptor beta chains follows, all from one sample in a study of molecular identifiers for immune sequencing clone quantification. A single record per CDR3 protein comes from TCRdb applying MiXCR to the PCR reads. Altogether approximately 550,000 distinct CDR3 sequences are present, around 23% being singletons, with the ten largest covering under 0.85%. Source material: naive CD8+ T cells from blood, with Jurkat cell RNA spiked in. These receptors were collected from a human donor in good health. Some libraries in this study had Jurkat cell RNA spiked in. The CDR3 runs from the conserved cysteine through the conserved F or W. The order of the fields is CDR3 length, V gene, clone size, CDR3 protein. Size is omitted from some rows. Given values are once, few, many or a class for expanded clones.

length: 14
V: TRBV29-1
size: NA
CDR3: CSVFGTGSTDTQYF

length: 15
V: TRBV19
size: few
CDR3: CASSTTGPSTGELFF

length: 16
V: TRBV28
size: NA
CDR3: CASSLIGTEPTYEQYF

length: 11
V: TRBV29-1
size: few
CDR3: CSGMTGTEQYF

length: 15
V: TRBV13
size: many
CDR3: CASSGTSGYGDTQYF

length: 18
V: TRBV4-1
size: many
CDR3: CASSQVRAGLPSGPEAFF

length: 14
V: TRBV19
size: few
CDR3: CASSIYAGWQPQHF

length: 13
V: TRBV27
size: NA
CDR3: CASSNGGIDTQYF

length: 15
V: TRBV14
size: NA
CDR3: CASSRRDSNYNEQFF

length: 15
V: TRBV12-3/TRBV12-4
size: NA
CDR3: CASSLSPGATDTQYF

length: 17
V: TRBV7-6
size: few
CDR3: CASSLAAAGGITGELFF

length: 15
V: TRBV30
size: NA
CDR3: CAWERSGGLNSEAFF

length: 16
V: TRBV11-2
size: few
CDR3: CASSQMRGPRPVTQYF

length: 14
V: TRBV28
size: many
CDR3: CASSLLVFNTEAFF

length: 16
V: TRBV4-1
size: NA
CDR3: CASSQVVGGPYNEQFF

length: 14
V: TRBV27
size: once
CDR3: CASSWTGANYGHTF

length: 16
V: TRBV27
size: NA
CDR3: CASSLSETGPTDTQYF

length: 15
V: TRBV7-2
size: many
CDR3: CASSYEPRSSDTQYF

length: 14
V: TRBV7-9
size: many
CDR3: CASSLGVGNQPQHF

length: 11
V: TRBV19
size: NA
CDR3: CASSVQGKLFF

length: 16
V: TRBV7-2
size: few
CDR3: CASSLFLSGLNTEAFF

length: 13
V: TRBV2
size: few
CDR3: CASTGGGQETQYF

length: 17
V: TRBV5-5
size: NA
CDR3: CASGLFSDRGQWDTQYF

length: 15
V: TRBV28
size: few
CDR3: CASSFLAGADNEQFF

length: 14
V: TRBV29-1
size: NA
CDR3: CSVVAGDGYNEQFF

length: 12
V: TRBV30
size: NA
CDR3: CAWSALGTEAFF

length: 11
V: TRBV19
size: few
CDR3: CASSKSTEAFF

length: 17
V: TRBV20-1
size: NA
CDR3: CSATGTSGRVGTGTQYF

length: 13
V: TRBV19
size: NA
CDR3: CASSVGGSYEQYF

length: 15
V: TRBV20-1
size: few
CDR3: CSARMLAGAFYEQYF